The clone carrying this T cell receptor beta chain came up a few times. The entry originates in a study of T cells in Graves' hyperthyroidism and ophthalmopathy. TCR beta CDR3 regions were amplified from RNA transcripts. HTBI primers were the set used in a first-round RT-PCR of the TCR CDR3. TCRdb re-analysed the multiplex PCR reads in MiXCR, keeping a single row per CDR3 protein. The sample contains hundreds of thousands of distinct CDR3 sequences, 12% to 15% of which appear only once. Stable hyperthyroidism: no ophthalmopathy progression over 18 months of follow-up. The TCR sequence derives from a woman younger than 30 with Graves' hyperthyroidism. The material sequenced was blood.

CDR3 sequence: CASSLGRDGEQFF. Here the CDR3 DNA reads TGTGCCAGCAGCTTAGGGCGGGACGGTGAGCAGTTCTTC. The chain is built from TRBV7-9 and TRBJ2-1; weak D call: TRBD2 (6 bases). The germline CDR1 and CDR2 sequences are SEHNR and FQNEAQ (reference sequence). V lost 1 base to trimming and J lost 9 bases, with 10 bases between them. The CDR3 is 13 residues long.